This entry lists 2 T cell receptor beta chains sequenced from one sample in a study of naive and memory T cell subsets. The SP2 primer and nested alpha and beta constant region primers amplified ligated cDNA in four rounds. TCRdb analysed the 5' RACE reads with MiXCR anew, one entry per CDR3 protein. The table has 55,000 to 65,000 distinct CDR3 sequences, 7% to 8% seen once. An oligonucleotide containing a UMI was ligated to the 3' end of TCR cDNA. Every receptor here comes from a female donor in good health.

This clonotype was seen a few times. This chain connects TRBV29-1 to TRBJ1-5; the D is unclear. In germline, CDR1 is SQVTM, CDR2 ANQGSEA. The CDR3 sequence is 14 residues long. V lost 2 bases, J lost 2 bases, and 10 bases lay in between. CDR3 DNA: TGCAGCGTTGAACGGCAGTGGGGCAATCAGCCCCAGCATTTT. This translates into CSVERQWGNQPQHF.

The sample holds a few counts of this clonotype. V is TRBV25-1 and J is TRBJ1-5; TRBD1 matches at 8 bases. The CDR3 is made up of 14 amino acids. Germline V lookup: CDR1 MGHDK, CDR2 SYGVNS. The V gene end was trimmed by 3 bases and the J gene end by 6 bases; junction bases not matched to a gene: 4. CDR3 bases: TGTGCCAGCAGTGAGACAGGGGAGGGTCAGCCCCAGCATTTT. It codes for CASSETGEGQPQHF. The whole variable domain, filled in from reference TRBV25-1 and TRBJ1-5, reads EADIYQTPRYLVIGTGKKITLECSQTMGHDKMYWYQQDPGMELHLIHYSYGVNSTEKGDLSSESTVSRIRTEHFPLTLESARPSHTSQYLCASSETGEGQPQHFGDGTRLSIL.